These 20 T cell receptor beta chains came from one sample sequenced in a study of CD8 T cells in ankylosing spondylitis. The study's findings and limits: What appeared characteristic of ankylosing spondylitis blood was a TCR beta motif of about eight highly homologous variants.

TCRdb independently ran MiXCR on the 5' RACE reads; one entry per CDR3 protein. The sample has 750,000 to 850,000 distinct CDR3 sequences, about 10% seen once. These receptors are not linked to any known antigen. The specimen sequenced was blood, either unsorted or a sorted T cell fraction (not recorded which). The receptor set was obtained from a male donor with ankylosing spondylitis.

This clonotype came up many times. The rearrangement joins TRBV12-3 or TRBV12-4 to TRBJ2-3; TRBD1 matches at 8 bases. There are 14 residues in the CDR3. The V gene end was trimmed by 0 bases and the J gene end by 15 bases; junction bases not matched to a gene: 11. The CDR3 DNA reads TGTGCCAGCAGTTTAGCGCTAGACGGACAGGGCCTCTATTTT. It encodes CASSLALDGQGLYF.

This clonotype appeared a few times. The chain couples TRBV6-5 to TRBJ2-5, with 8 bases matching TRBD2. Germline-derived CDR1 and CDR2 are MNHEY and SVGAGI. This CDR3 region has 15 residues. The ends lost 3 bases at V and 7 bases at J; junction bases unmatched: 10. The CDR3, as DNA: TGTGCCAGCAGTTATTCTCTTCTTGCGGGAGGGACCCAGTACTTC. It specifies CASSYSLLAGGTQYF.

V gene TRBV7-2 combines with J gene TRBJ1-2, with D unresolved. The V gene's germline CDR1 is SGHTA and CDR2 FQGNSA. The CDR3 has 15 amino acids. The V end lost 0 bases, the J end lost 4 bases, and 12 bases lay between the germline ends. The CDR3 protein is CASSLASGEGYGYTF. The CDR3 region has the DNA TGTGCCAGCAGCTTAGCGTCAGGCGAGGGCTATGGCTACACCTTC.

This clonotype was seen only a few times. The chain uses TRBV20-1 and TRBJ2-5; TRBD2 matches 7 bases. The CDR3 runs 14 residues. Germline V gene data show CDR1 as DFQATT and CDR2 as SNEGSKA (reference sequence). The V and J ends lost 0 bases and 5 bases, in that order; junction bases with no gene match: 6. CDR3 sequence reads: CSARDPGGPETQYF. CDR3 bases: TGCAGTGCTAGAGATCCGGGGGGACCGGAGACCCAGTACTTC.

This clonotype was seen a few times. This sequence joins TRBV7-2 and TRBJ1-2; unclear D gene. Trimming left V 5 bases short and J 12 bases short, with 22 bases between. The CDR3 is 14 residues long. Germline V gives CDR1 SGHTA, CDR2 FQGNSA. The CDR3 DNA reads TGTGCCAGCAGCCCTCAAAGGGCGCAGCTCCCCCACACCTTC. Protein product: CASSPQRAQLPHTF.

This clonotype was seen repeatedly, ten times or more. The chain carries TRBV20-1 and TRBJ2-5; D possibly corresponds to TRBD2 (6 bases). The CDR3 is made up of 12 amino acids. The V end was cut by 1 base, the J end by 6 bases, with 9 bases between. CDR1 and CDR2 from the germline V gene are DFQATT and SNEGSKA (reference sequence). This CDR3 is CSARVSGQTQYF. CDR3 sequence (DNA): TGCAGTGCTAGAGTTAGCGGTCAGACCCAGTACTTC.

This clonotype occurred a few times. The chain uses TRBV7-9 and TRBJ2-7, with 11 positions matching TRBD1. Trimming cost V 5 bases and J 1 base; bases outside gene matches: 4. The CDR3 length is 15 residues. The germline gives CDR1 SEHNR, CDR2 FQNEAQ (reference sequence). CDR3 nucleotide sequence: TGTGCCAGCAGCAGGGACAGGGGGAAGTCCTACGAGCAGTACTTC. Translation gives CASSRDRGKSYEQYF.

This clonotype was observed at least ten times. V is TRBV24-1 and J is TRBJ2-1, with D perhaps TRBD1 or TRBD2 (5 bases each). Germline CDR1 reads KGHDR; CDR2 reads SFDVKD. With 4 bases removed from V and 7 bases from J, the gap between germline ends came to 19 bases. This CDR3 is 16 amino acids long. For the CDR3, the DNA is TGTGCCACCAGTGAGGGCCGGGACCAAAGAACGAATGAGCAGTTCTTC. This codes for CATSEGRDQRTNEQFF.

V usage is TRBV7-9 and J usage is TRBJ1-3; D is undetermined. V gave up 1 base and J gave up 3 bases, with 7 bases separating them. The germline V gene encodes CDR1 SEHNR and CDR2 FQNEAQ (reference sequence). This CDR3 contains 14 residues. The CDR3 sequence: CASSLDRNGNTIYF. For the CDR3, the DNA is TGTGCCAGCAGCTTAGACCGTAATGGAAACACCATATATTTT.

This clonotype was seen at least ten times. The chain couples TRBV27 to TRBJ2-3; 13 bases match TRBD2. With V trimmed by 5 bases and J by 0 bases, 5 bases remained unmatched. CDR1 and CDR2 from the germline V gene are MNHEY and SMNVEV (reference sequence). This CDR3 has 17 residues. CDR3 DNA sequence: TGTGCCAGCAGTCCGGGACTAGCGGGACCTAGCACAGATACGCAGTATTTT. Encoded protein: CASSPGLAGPSTDTQYF.

This clonotype occurred a few times. The V call is TRBV6-5, the J call TRBJ2-7; the match to TRBD1 covers 7 bases. CDR3 length equals 15 residues. Germline lookup yields CDR1 MNHEY and CDR2 SVGAGI. V lost 3 bases and J lost 2; bases outside the gene matches: 7. The CDR3 sequence is CASSYGATGPYEQYF. CDR3 sequence (DNA): TGTGCCAGCAGTTATGGGGCGACAGGGCCCTACGAGCAGTACTTC.

In its sample, this clonotype was seen many times. The chain uses TRBV5-5 and TRBJ2-3, with TRBD2 matching 11 bases. The CDR3 loop spans 15 amino acids. The ends lost 3 bases at V and 3 bases at J; junction bases unmatched: 3. Germline V lookup: CDR1 SGHKS, CDR2 YYEKEE (reference sequence). The CDR3 sequence is CASSYSGGATDTQYF. For the CDR3, the DNA is TGTGCCAGCAGCTATAGCGGGGGGGCGACAGATACGCAGTATTTT.

This rearrangement joins TRBV29-1 to TRBJ2-3, with D possibly being TRBD1 (5 bases). Germline V gene lookup returns CDR1 SQVTM and CDR2 ANQGSEA. The CDR3 length is 15 residues. Trimming pared 7 bases from V and 6 bases from J, leaving 23 bases between. CDR3 loop: CSAGQPASITDTQYF. As DNA, the CDR3 is TGCAGCGCTGGACAACCCGCGTCCATCACGGATACGCAGTATTTT.

This clonotype was picked up a small number of times. The genes are TRBV28 and TRBJ2-7, with unresolved D. Trimming removed 5 bases from V and 1 base from J, with 9 bases in between. The CDR3 totals 13 residues. The germline V gene encodes CDR1 MDHEN and CDR2 SYDVKM. The DNA of the CDR3 is TGTGCCAGCAGTAGAGTCGGATCCTACGAGCAGTACTTC. The encoded protein is CASSRVGSYEQYF.

This clonotype was detected many times. This rearrangement joins TRBV7-2 to TRBJ1-2; perhaps TRBD1 as D (5 bases). V gave up 4 bases and J gave up 6 bases, with 15 bases separating them. The CDR3 has 14 residues. Germline V gene lookup returns CDR1 SGHTA and CDR2 FQGNSA. Here the CDR3 DNA reads TGTGCCAGCAGCTCGGACCGGACATTTGATGGCTACACCTTC. Translating it yields CASSSDRTFDGYTF.

The chain uses TRBV6-1 and TRBJ2-5; no definite D call. Looked up from germline, CDR1 is MNHNS and CDR2 is SASEGT. This CDR3 has 15 residues. Trimming stripped 6 bases from V and 4 bases from J, with 18 bases between. CDR3 sequence reads: CASREPKGGGETQYF. CDR3 coding DNA: TGTGCCAGCAGGGAACCTAAGGGCGGCGGAGAGACCCAGTACTTC.

This clonotype has only a few counts. The chain links TRBV4-2 to TRBJ1-1; 7 nucleotides line up with TRBD1. V lost 3 bases and J lost 4; bases outside the gene matches: 11. CDR1 is LGHNA and CDR2 is YNFKEQ in the germline V gene. The CDR3 extends over 16 amino acids. The CDR3 DNA follows: TGTGCCAGCAGCCAGGGCGCGGACAGGTGGGGCACTGAAGCTTTCTTT. Translating gives CASSQGADRWGTEAFF.

This clonotype has only a few counts. J is TRBJ2-1 and V is TRBV20-1; D is unresolved. Trimming stripped 4 bases from V and 7 bases from J, with 14 bases between. Germline V gives CDR1 DFQATT, CDR2 SNEGSKA (reference sequence). CDR3 length: 13 residues. CDR3 residues: CSAIPPAVNEQFF. The CDR3 nucleotides are TGCAGTGCTATCCCCCCAGCAGTTAATGAGCAGTTCTTC.

This clonotype occurred many times. V and J are TRBV4-3 and TRBJ2-1; D is unclear. Per the germline V gene, CDR1 is LGHNA and CDR2 is YSLEER. The germline V and J ends were trimmed by 0 bases and 5 bases, with 8 bases remaining between them. The CDR3 is 14 residues long. CDR3 in DNA: TGCGCCAGCAGCCAAGAAGGGTGGGACAATGAGCAGTTCTTC. Its protein is CASSQEGWDNEQFF.

V usage is TRBV6-5 and J usage is TRBJ2-7; TRBD2 is a possible D gene (6 bases). CDR3 length: 13 residues. V was trimmed by 3 bases and J by 4 bases, leaving 10 bases between them. Germline CDR1 reads MNHEY; CDR2 reads SVGAGI. The CDR3 is CASSYGLRYEQYF. The CDR3 region has the DNA TGTGCCAGCAGTTATGGACTAAGGTACGAGCAGTACTTC.